This T cell receptor (beta chain) was captured by sequencing in a study of CD8+CD57+ T cells in acquired aplastic anemia. Overall study findings and caveats: Patients shared around 31 CD8+ CDR3 sequences with controls. Patients and controls were not found to differ significantly in CD8+ Simpson's diversity.

All patients picked for sequencing had shown, by flow cytometry, an expansion of CD8+CD57+ cells. Genomic DNA constituted the template upon which TCR beta VDJ and CDR3 profiling was performed. TCRdb ran MiXCR on the reads and lists one entry per CDR3 protein. The sample has 150,000 to 200,000 distinct CDR3 sequences; roughly 65% are singletons. V shed 6 bases and J shed 3 bases, with 14 bases lying between them. Germline V gene sequence: CDR1 SQVTM, CDR2 ANQGSEA. There are 13 residues in the CDR3. Details on this clonotype: Its target is unknown.

The chain is built from TRBV29-1 and TRBJ1-1; tentatively, D is TRBD1 (6 bases). The sequence was collected from a human donor with aplastic anemia. Sequenced sample: sorted CD4+, CD8+, or CD8+CD57+ T cells (not recorded which) from PBMCs. The CDR3 is CSVLEGGYTEAFF. DNA of the CDR3: TGCAGCGTCCTCGAGGGGGGCTACACTGAAGCTTTCTTT. Looking up the rest from reference TRBV29-1 and TRBJ1-1 gives the full variable domain: SAVISQKPSRDICQRGTSLTIQCQVDSQVTMMFWYRQQPGQSLTLIATANQGSEATYESGFVIDKFPISRPNLTFSTLTVSNMSPEDSSIYLCSVLEGGYTEAFFGQGTRLTVV.